A selection of T cell receptor beta chains follows, all from one sample in a study of T-cell memory formation after mild COVID-19. TCRdb passed the 5' RACE reads through MiXCR, listing each CDR3 protein once. The sample contains about 360,000 distinct CDR3 sequences, approximately 13% of which appear only once. Sequencing used PBMCs or a T cell subset sorted from them (not recorded which). These receptors were obtained from a man younger than 30 who had mild COVID-19 (a few samples of this study predate the infection). Cell type and time point are not known. Both conserved end residues are part of each CDR3. D genes are given only for firm matches. Clone size, where shown, is once, few, many, or a class for clones that have expanded.

v_call: TRBV10-3
clone_size: .
d_call: TRBD2
j_call: TRBJ2-6
cdr3_aa: CAISGLAGGLSSGANVLTF
cdr3_nt: TGTGCCATCAGTGGACTAGCGGGGGGACTCTCCTCTGGGGCCAACGTCCTGACTTTC

v_call: TRBV7-9
clone_size: many
d_call: TRBD2
j_call: TRBJ2-1
cdr3_aa: CASSEGLAGNNEQFF
cdr3_nt: TGTGCCAGCAGCGAGGGACTAGCGGGGAACAATGAGCAGTTCTTC

v_call: TRBV10-1
clone_size: few
d_call: .
j_call: TRBJ1-4
cdr3_aa: CASSESSSNEKLFF
cdr3_nt: TGCGCCAGCAGTGAATCGAGCTCGAATGAAAAACTGTTTTTT

v_call: TRBV12-3/TRBV12-4
clone_size: few
d_call: TRBD2
j_call: TRBJ2-2
cdr3_aa: CASSFGTSGGITGELFF
cdr3_nt: TGTGCCAGCAGTTTTGGGACTAGCGGGGGGATCACCGGGGAGCTGTTTTTT

v_call: TRBV7-9
clone_size: .
d_call: .
j_call: TRBJ2-5
cdr3_aa: CASSRTQETQYF
cdr3_nt: TGTGCCAGCAGCCGGACTCAAGAGACCCAGTACTTC

v_call: TRBV7-8
clone_size: many
d_call: TRBD2
j_call: TRBJ2-1
cdr3_aa: CASSLKAGSWFF
cdr3_nt: TGTGCCAGCAGCTTAAAAGCGGGAAGTTGGTTCTTC

v_call: TRBV2
clone_size: .
d_call: .
j_call: TRBJ2-7
cdr3_aa: CASSVVYEQYF
cdr3_nt: TGTGCCAGCAGTGTGGTGTACGAGCAGTACTTC

v_call: TRBV12-3/TRBV12-4
clone_size: .
d_call: .
j_call: TRBJ1-6
cdr3_aa: CASSSRGQGPLHF
cdr3_nt: TGTGCCAGCAGTTCCCGGGGCCAGGGACCCCTCCACTTT

v_call: TRBV20-1
clone_size: few
d_call: .
j_call: TRBJ2-1
cdr3_aa: CSASVSYNEQFF
cdr3_nt: TGCAGTGCCAGCGTCTCCTACAATGAGCAGTTCTTC

v_call: TRBV6-2/TRBV6-3
clone_size: .
d_call: TRBD1
j_call: TRBJ2-3
cdr3_aa: CASRVQGGDTQYF
cdr3_nt: TGTGCCAGCAGGGTACAGGGGGGAGATACGCAGTATTTT

v_call: TRBV4-3
clone_size: few
d_call: .
j_call: TRBJ1-1
cdr3_aa: CASSQESGRMNTEAFF
cdr3_nt: TGCGCCAGCAGCCAAGAGAGCGGGCGGATGAACACTGAAGCTTTCTTT

v_call: TRBV18
clone_size: .
d_call: .
j_call: TRBJ1-1
cdr3_aa: CASSPNRNTEAFF
cdr3_nt: TGTGCCAGCAGCCCAAACAGGAACACTGAAGCTTTCTTT

v_call: TRBV3-1
clone_size: few
d_call: .
j_call: TRBJ2-2
cdr3_aa: CASSHGENTGELFF
cdr3_nt: TGTGCCAGCAGCCACGGGGAGAACACCGGGGAGCTGTTTTTT

v_call: TRBV28
clone_size: .
d_call: .
j_call: TRBJ1-2
cdr3_aa: CASTATLGSYGYTF
cdr3_nt: TGTGCCTCCACAGCCACACTAGGTAGTTATGGCTACACCTTC

v_call: TRBV18
clone_size: .
d_call: .
j_call: TRBJ2-5
cdr3_aa: CASSPVVGDTAETQYF
cdr3_nt: TGTGCCAGCTCACCAGTGGTGGGGGACACCGCAGAGACCCAGTACTTC

v_call: TRBV4-1
clone_size: few
d_call: TRBD1
j_call: TRBJ1-5
cdr3_aa: CASSPWTGLKDQPQHF
cdr3_nt: TGCGCCAGCAGCCCGTGGACAGGACTGAAGGATCAGCCCCAGCATTTT

v_call: TRBV12-3/TRBV12-4
clone_size: many
d_call: .
j_call: TRBJ2-2
cdr3_aa: CASSFSGELFF
cdr3_nt: TGTGCCAGCAGTTTTTCCGGGGAGCTGTTTTTT

v_call: TRBV2
clone_size: few
d_call: TRBD1
j_call: TRBJ2-7
cdr3_aa: CASSPPSGTEHYYYEQYF
cdr3_nt: TGTGCCAGCAGTCCCCCCTCCGGGACAGAACATTACTACTACGAGCAGTACTTC

v_call: TRBV5-1
clone_size: few
d_call: .
j_call: TRBJ1-4
cdr3_aa: CASSPDRFNEKLFF
cdr3_nt: TGCGCCAGCAGCCCGGACAGATTTAATGAAAAACTGTTTTTT

v_call: TRBV29-1
clone_size: .
d_call: TRBD2
j_call: TRBJ2-2
cdr3_aa: CSVLGLVTPGELFF
cdr3_nt: TGCAGCGTTCTCGGACTAGTCACCCCCGGGGAGCTGTTTTTT

v_call: TRBV7-9
clone_size: .
d_call: TRBD2
j_call: TRBJ2-3
cdr3_aa: CASSFGGGSNTQYF
cdr3_nt: TGTGCCAGCAGCTTTGGCGGGGGGTCGAATACGCAGTATTTT

v_call: TRBV28
clone_size: few
d_call: TRBD2
j_call: TRBJ2-4
cdr3_aa: CASSPLSGGANIQYF
cdr3_nt: TGTGCCAGCAGCCCTCTTAGCGGGGGGGCAAACATTCAGTACTTC

v_call: TRBV7-2
clone_size: few
d_call: TRBD2
j_call: TRBJ2-3
cdr3_aa: CASSSRLAGGPLDTQYF
cdr3_nt: TGTGCCAGCAGCTCGAGACTAGCGGGGGGGCCCTTGGATACGCAGTATTTT

v_call: TRBV12-3/TRBV12-4
clone_size: few
d_call: .
j_call: TRBJ2-1
cdr3_aa: CASRDLWGNEQFF
cdr3_nt: TGTGCCAGCAGGGATCTTTGGGGCAATGAGCAGTTCTTC

v_call: TRBV29-1
clone_size: many
d_call: .
j_call: TRBJ2-3
cdr3_aa: CSVQLDLADTQYF
cdr3_nt: TGCAGCGTACAACTAGATCTGGCAGATACGCAGTATTTT

v_call: TRBV20-1
clone_size: .
d_call: .
j_call: TRBJ1-1
cdr3_aa: CSASHGPEAFF
cdr3_nt: TGCAGTGCTAGCCACGGGCCCGAAGCTTTCTTT

v_call: TRBV20-1
clone_size: few
d_call: .
j_call: TRBJ2-3
cdr3_aa: CSPMAYTQYF
cdr3_nt: TGCAGTCCCATGGCCTACACGCAGTATTTT

v_call: TRBV10-3
clone_size: many
d_call: TRBD1
j_call: TRBJ1-1
cdr3_aa: CAISVNPGQGANTEAFF
cdr3_nt: TGTGCCATCAGTGTAAATCCGGGACAGGGAGCGAACACTGAAGCTTTCTTT

v_call: TRBV11-2
clone_size: few
d_call: TRBD1
j_call: TRBJ1-1
cdr3_aa: CASRRQGVESFF
cdr3_nt: TGTGCCAGCAGGAGACAGGGGGTCGAGAGTTTCTTT

v_call: TRBV5-1
clone_size: .
d_call: .
j_call: TRBJ2-1
cdr3_aa: CASSLASGSVNEQFF
cdr3_nt: TGCGCCAGCAGCTTGGCGTCAGGGTCCGTCAATGAGCAGTTCTTC

v_call: TRBV14
clone_size: many
d_call: .
j_call: TRBJ1-6
cdr3_aa: CASSPRTDSPLHF
cdr3_nt: TGTGCCAGCAGCCCACGGACTGATTCACCCCTCCACTTT

v_call: TRBV21-1
clone_size: .
d_call: .
j_call: TRBJ1-2
cdr3_aa: CASSKGGTNRHYGYTF
cdr3_nt: TGTGCCAGCAGCAAAGGTGGTACGAACAGGCATTATGGCTACACCTTC

v_call: TRBV7-7
clone_size: few
d_call: .
j_call: TRBJ1-1
cdr3_aa: CASSSRTGLREAFF
cdr3_nt: TGTGCCAGCAGCTCTAGAACGGGGCTCCGCGAAGCTTTCTTT

v_call: TRBV5-1
clone_size: many
d_call: .
j_call: TRBJ2-7
cdr3_aa: CASSLGDGSYEQYF
cdr3_nt: TGCGCCAGCAGCTTGGGGGACGGCTCCTACGAGCAGTACTTC

v_call: TRBV7-2
clone_size: .
d_call: .
j_call: TRBJ1-1
cdr3_aa: CASSPGHWNTEAFF
cdr3_nt: TGTGCCAGCAGCCCCGGACACTGGAACACTGAAGCTTTCTTT

v_call: TRBV6-5
clone_size: .
d_call: .
j_call: TRBJ1-5
cdr3_aa: CASKDSGNSNQPQHF
cdr3_nt: TGTGCCAGCAAGGACAGTGGGAATAGCAATCAGCCCCAGCATTTT

v_call: TRBV4-1
clone_size: .
d_call: .
j_call: TRBJ2-1
cdr3_aa: CASSVVGGEQFF
cdr3_nt: TGCGCCAGCAGCGTTGTTGGGGGTGAGCAGTTCTTC

v_call: TRBV15
clone_size: .
d_call: .
j_call: TRBJ1-5
cdr3_aa: CATSRVEVDGSNQPQHF
cdr3_nt: TGTGCCACCAGCAGAGTGGAAGTGGACGGATCCAATCAGCCCCAGCATTTT

v_call: TRBV4-1
clone_size: .
d_call: TRBD2
j_call: TRBJ2-5
cdr3_aa: CASSLRRTAGGETQYF
cdr3_nt: TGCGCCAGCAGCCTCAGGCGGACGGCGGGGGGAGAGACCCAGTACTTC

v_call: TRBV28
clone_size: .
d_call: TRBD2
j_call: TRBJ2-1
cdr3_aa: CASRAGGKNEQFF
cdr3_nt: TGTGCCAGCAGGGCGGGGGGGAAAAATGAGCAGTTCTTC

v_call: TRBV6-4
clone_size: once
d_call: TRBD2
j_call: TRBJ2-3
cdr3_aa: CASSDSRRGGTDTQYF
cdr3_nt: TGTGCCAGCAGTGACTCGCGGCGGGGGGGCACAGATACGCAGTATTTT

v_call: TRBV6-2/TRBV6-3
clone_size: few
d_call: TRBD1
j_call: TRBJ1-5
cdr3_aa: CASSTHGQGSQPQHF
cdr3_nt: TGTGCCAGCAGTACCCATGGACAGGGCAGTCAGCCCCAGCATTTT

v_call: TRBV28
clone_size: .
d_call: .
j_call: TRBJ1-1
cdr3_aa: CASSFWQERFF
cdr3_nt: TGTGCCAGCAGTTTTTGGCAGGAGCGTTTCTTT

v_call: TRBV6-1
clone_size: .
d_call: .
j_call: TRBJ1-3
cdr3_aa: CASSDEGLSGNTIYF
cdr3_nt: TGTGCCAGCAGTGACGAAGGACTCTCTGGAAACACCATATATTTT